This T cell receptor (beta chain) stems from a study of lung T cells in sarcoidosis with Löfgren's syndrome. Study as a whole: Löfgren's syndrome patients were the main repertoire analysis focus.

Using its own MiXCR run on the reads, TCRdb lists one record per CDR3 protein. Of tens of thousands of distinct CDR3 sequences detected, approximately 22% appear once; the ten largest clones hold less than 2.5%. V lost 0 bases to trimming and J lost 5 bases, with 13 bases between them. The CDR3 consists of 16 residues. Germline loops: CDR1 MNHNY, CDR2 SVGAGI (reference sequence). Many counts were recorded for this clonotype. The specimen was CD4+ T cells from PBMCs. The rearrangement joins TRBV6-6 to TRBJ1-4, with a weak D call TRBD1 (5 bases). The clonotype originates from a human donor with sarcoidosis (Löfgren's syndrome or another form), or a control subject (not recorded which). In DNA form, the CDR3 reads TGTGCCAGCAGTTACTCTGGGGGAGGTGGAAATGAAAAACTGTTTTTT. It specifies CASSYSGGGGNEKLFF.